Following are 21 T cell receptor beta chains from one sample sequenced in a study of blood T cell repertoires in COVID-19. TCRdb's copy holds only in-frame clones and misses some; the assay was immunoSEQ multiplex PCR. This table holds more than 200,000 clones, 84% found once. Material for sequencing was peripheral blood. The receptors were gathered from a woman aged 40 to 50 who had recovered from COVID-19.

The chain combines TRBV3-1 (or the pseudogene TRBV3-2) with TRBJ2-1; no clear D. The CDR3 has 11 amino acids. Trimming stripped 9 bases from V and 6 bases from J, with 9 bases between. CDR1 is LGHDT, CDR2 YNNKEL, per germline (reference sequence). This CDR3 reads CASSVLNEQFF. The CDR3 nucleotides read TGTGCCAGTTCAGTCCTCAATGAGCAGTTCTTC.

V usage is TRBV10-3 and J usage is TRBJ2-7; D is possibly TRBD2 (6 bases). This CDR3 comprises 13 residues. Germline V lookup: CDR1 ENHRY, CDR2 SYGVKD. Trimming stripped 11 bases from V and 0 bases from J, with 14 bases between. The CDR3 spells CASGGEISYEQYF. CDR3 bases: TGTGCCTCTGGCGGGGAGATCTCCTACGAGCAGTACTTC.

The rearrangement joins TRBV30 to TRBJ1-5, with D perhaps matching TRBD1 (6 bases). The CDR3 loop spans 13 amino acids. CDR1 and CDR2 from the germline V gene are GTSNPN and SVGIG (reference sequence). V gave up 5 bases and J gave up 4 bases, with 12 bases separating them. CDR3 coding DNA: TGTGCCTGGGCTACAGGGCTGAATCAGCCCCAGCATTTT. It codes for CAWATGLNQPQHF.

This chain joins TRBV10-3 and TRBJ1-6; 7 bases fit TRBD1. CDR1 ENHRY and CDR2 SYGVKD come from the germline V gene. The V gene end was trimmed by 7 bases and the J gene end by 7 bases; junction bases not matched to a gene: 7. There are 14 residues in the CDR3. The CDR3 reads CAITARDSNSPLHF. The CDR3 coding sequence is TGTGCCATCACCGCACGGGACAGCAATTCACCCCTCCACTTT.

The gene calls are TRBV28 and TRBJ1-5; D is undetermined. There are 17 residues in the CDR3. The germline V and J ends were trimmed by 6 bases and 10 bases, with 28 bases remaining between them. In germline, CDR1 is MDHEN, CDR2 SYDVKM. The CDR3 protein is CASSPGVIQFTSRPQHF. For the CDR3, the DNA is TGTGCCAGCAGCCCCGGGGTCATTCAGTTCACGAGCCGTCCCCAGCATTTT.

The V gene is TRBV5-6, the J gene TRBJ1-2; D gene ambiguous. Germline CDR1 reads SGHDT; CDR2 reads YYEEEE. This CDR3 has 13 amino acids. The V and J ends lost 0 bases and 5 bases respectively, with 8 bases between them. This CDR3 is CASSLGSRYGYTF. CDR3 in DNA: TGTGCCAGCAGCTTGGGAAGTCGGTATGGCTACACCTTC. Combining the CDR3 with reference TRBV5-6 and TRBJ1-2 gives the whole variable domain DAGVTQSPTHLIKTRGQQVTLRCSPKSGHDTVSWYQQALGQGPQFIFQYYEEEERQRGNFPDRFSGHQFPNYSSELNVNALLLGDSALYLCASSLGSRYGYTFGSGTRLTVV.

V usage is TRBV4-1 and J usage is TRBJ2-3, with TRBD2 matching over 12 bases. The germline gives CDR1 MGHRA, CDR2 YSYEKL. This CDR3 comprises 17 residues. V lost 4 bases, J lost 5 bases, and 10 bases stayed unmatched. CDR3 in amino acids: CASSPDLASGGVDTQYF. DNA of the CDR3: TGCGCCAGCAGCCCGGATCTGGCTAGCGGGGGGGTAGATACGCAGTATTTT.

V usage is TRBV19 and J usage is TRBJ2-2; 9 nucleotides line up with TRBD1. The CDR3 is made up of 15 amino acids. Looked up from germline, CDR1 is LNHDA and CDR2 is SQIVND (reference sequence). Trimming cost V 3 bases and J 2 bases; bases outside gene matches: 1. The CDR3 DNA follows: TGTGCCAGTAGTATGGGACAGGGAAACACCGGGGAGCTGTTTTTT. Protein sequence: CASSMGQGNTGELFF. The whole variable domain, remainder taken from reference TRBV19 and TRBJ2-2, is DGGITQSPKYLFRKEGQNVTLSCEQNLNHDAMYWYRQDPGQGLRLIYYSQIVNDFQKGDIAEGYSVSREKKESFPLTVTSAQKNPTAFYLCASSMGQGNTGELFFGEGSRLTVL.

CDR3 sequence (DNA): TGTGCCAGCCACCTACTCGGGTACAATGAGCAGTTCTTC. The encoded protein is CASHLLGYNEQFF. The rearrangement links TRBV18 to TRBJ2-1, with no clear D. CDR1 and CDR2 (germline): KGHSH, LQKENI. The CDR3 is 13 residues long. V was trimmed by 8 bases and J by 4 bases, leaving 12 bases between them.

The V and J genes are TRBV3-1 (or the pseudogene TRBV3-2) and TRBJ2-3; D gene ambiguous. Germline loops: CDR1 LGHDT, CDR2 YNNKEL (reference sequence). The CDR3 is made up of 12 amino acids. Trimming stripped 0 bases from V and 10 bases from J, with 8 bases between. The chain's CDR3 is CASSQDYRSQYF. The CDR3 DNA reads as TGTGCCAGCAGCCAAGATTATAGATCGCAGTATTTT.

This chain joins TRBV28 and TRBJ1-2, with a possible D match to TRBD1 (6 bases). This CDR3 contains 14 residues. Trimming shortened V by 5 bases and J by 7 bases, and 17 bases separated the two germline ends. Germline loops: CDR1 MDHEN, CDR2 SYDVKM. CDR3 DNA: TGTGCCAGCAGTCGCACGGGGGGCGCTTTTGGCTACACCTTC. It specifies CASSRTGGAFGYTF.

The CDR3 loop is CASSRDRVRHF. CDR3 nucleotide sequence: TGTGCCAGCAGCAGGGACAGGGTGAGGCATTTT. J is TRBJ1-5 and V is TRBV2; 9 nucleotides align to TRBD1. Trimming cost V 6 bases and J 15 bases; bases outside gene matches: 6. The CDR3 has 11 residues. CDR1 is SNHLY, CDR2 FYNNEI, per germline. Full variable domain (rest looked up from reference TRBV2 and TRBJ1-5): EPEVTQTPSHQVTQMGQEVILRCVPISNHLYFYWYRQILGQKVEFLVSFYNNEISEKSEIFDDQFSVERPDGSNFTLKIRSTKLEDSAMYFCASSRDRVRHFGDGTRLSIL.

The chain combines TRBV29-1 with TRBJ2-7; weak D call: TRBD2 (6 bases). The V gene's germline CDR1 is SQVTM and CDR2 ANQGSEA. The CDR3 has 12 amino acids. V lost 3 bases, J lost 3 bases, and 9 bases lay in between. The CDR3 sequence is CSVDPGDYEQYF. DNA of the CDR3: TGCAGCGTTGATCCGGGGGACTACGAGCAGTACTTC.

The J gene is TRBJ2-1, the V gene TRBV18; the match to TRBD2 covers 9 bases. Germline V CDR1 and CDR2: KGHSH, LQKENI. V was clipped by 1 base and J by 0 bases; unmatched bases: 7. This CDR3 is 18 amino acids long. DNA of the CDR3: TGTGCCAGCTCACCACTAGCGGGGGTTCCAAGCTCCTACAATGAGCAGTTCTTC. This translates into CASSPLAGVPSSYNEQFF.

The chain combines TRBV27 with TRBJ1-2; no firm D call. The germline V gene has CDR1 MNHEY and CDR2 SMNVEV (reference sequence). The CDR3 has 12 amino acids. Trimming left V 7 bases short and J 7 bases short, with 13 bases between. CDR3 in DNA: TGTGCCAGCACCGGGTCAGTAGGTGGCTACACCTTC. It encodes CASTGSVGGYTF.

V usage is TRBV6-1 and J usage is TRBJ1-4, with D tentatively TRBD1 (5 bases). CDR1 MNHNS and CDR2 SASEGT come from the germline V gene. The CDR3 is 16 residues long. Trimming stripped 2 bases from V and 6 bases from J, with 16 bases between. The CDR3 loop is CASSESGGAADEKLFF. The CDR3 region has the DNA TGTGCCAGCAGTGAATCGGGGGGAGCGGCCGATGAAAAACTGTTTTTT.

The rearrangement joins TRBV5-1 to TRBJ2-1; tentatively, D is TRBD1 (6 bases). V shed 0 bases and J shed 3 bases, with 10 bases lying between them. This CDR3 comprises 15 residues. From germline, CDR1 is SGHRS and CDR2 YFSETQ. CDR3 DNA: TGCGCCAGCAGCTTGGGGGACAACCTCTACAATGAGCAGTTCTTC. Protein product: CASSLGDNLYNEQFF.

The rearrangement joins TRBV9 to TRBJ2-5, with 9 bases aligning to TRBD1. CDR3 size: 17 residues. Germline CDR1 SGDLS, CDR2 YYNGEE. With V trimmed by 3 bases and J by 5 bases, 14 bases remained unmatched. CDR3 DNA: TGTGCCAGCAGCGGCCGGGAGGTTGGGACAGGGCTGGAGACCCAGTACTTC. It yields the protein CASSGREVGTGLETQYF. Full variable domain (rest looked up from reference TRBV9 and TRBJ2-5): DSGVTQTPKHLITATGQRVTLRCSPRSGDLSVYWYQQSLDQGLQFLIQYYNGEERAKGNILERFSAQQFPDLHSELNLSSLELGDSALYFCASSGREVGTGLETQYFGPGTRLLVL.

The chain is built from TRBV19 and TRBJ1-1; D not resolved. The germline V gene encodes CDR1 LNHDA and CDR2 SQIVND (reference sequence). The CDR3 covers 15 residues. V was pared by 2 bases and J by 7 bases, with 17 bases between. The CDR3 nucleotides read TGTGCCAGTAGTATAAACATTGGGTCCGGGGTTGAAGCTTTCTTT. Protein sequence: CASSINIGSGVEAFF.

The V gene is TRBV30, the J gene TRBJ1-3, with a weak D call TRBD1 (6 bases). The CDR3 has 13 amino acids. Trimming stripped 8 bases from V and 2 bases from J, with 13 bases between. The germline V gene has CDR1 GTSNPN and CDR2 SVGIG (reference sequence). The CDR3 reads CASTGFAGNTIYF. The CDR3 DNA follows: TGTGCCAGTACAGGGTTTGCTGGAAACACCATATATTTT.

Concerning this clone itself: Distinct nucleotide sequences in the sample also encode this CDR3. J is TRBJ1-1 and V is TRBV9; possible D gene TRBD1, 5 bases. Germline V gene data show CDR1 as SGDLS and CDR2 as YYNGEE. V gave up 0 bases and J gave up 1 base, with 7 bases separating them. The CDR3 is 14 amino acids. CDR3 sequence reads: CASSVVQGNTEAFF. Here the CDR3 DNA reads TGTGCCAGCAGCGTAGTTCAGGGGAACACTGAAGCTTTCTTT.